The 16 T cell receptor beta chains in this list originate from one sample, sequenced in a study of radiotherapy plus CTLA-4 blockade in lung cancer. Here immunoSEQ multiplex PCR was the method, and the copy in TCRdb shows in-frame clones only, minus some. Seen here are about 54,000 clones, roughly 84% observed once, and the top ten hold 3.2%. The source was peripheral blood, collected from a patient treated with radiotherapy plus ipilimumab. The receptors were gathered from a human donor with non-small cell lung cancer who had a partial response to radiotherapy plus ipilimumab.

The chain has TRBV30 and TRBJ1-2; tentatively, D is TRBD1 (5 bases). This CDR3 has 16 amino acids. Germline V gene sequence: CDR1 GTSNPN, CDR2 SVGIG (reference sequence). Between the trimmed V and J ends, which lost 3 bases and 4 bases, there was a span of 21 bases. DNA for the CDR3: TGTGCCTGGAGGCAAAGACTGGGGGGAAGGGGCTATGGCTACACCTTC. Protein sequence: CAWRQRLGGRGYGYTF.

The CDR3 DNA follows: TGTGCCAGCAGCACCCCGGGGGGGGACGGCTACACCTTC. As protein: CASSTPGGDGYTF. This chain connects TRBV28 to TRBJ1-2; D possibly corresponds to TRBD1 (5 bases). CDR1 is MDHEN, CDR2 SYDVKM, per germline. Deletions cut 6 bases from V and 8 bases from J, with 16 bases between. The CDR3 spans 13 residues.

The J gene is TRBJ2-3, the V gene TRBV4-2; D is uncertain. The CDR3 covers 14 residues. The ends were cut back, 0 bases at V and 1 base at J, with 5 bases in the middle. CDR1 and CDR2 (germline): LGHNA, YNFKEQ. DNA of the CDR3: TGTGCCAGCAGCCAAGACCAGGGCACAGATACGCAGTATTTT. It yields the protein CASSQDQGTDTQYF.

The rearrangement joins TRBV25-1 to TRBJ2-5; possible D gene TRBD2, 5 bases. This CDR3 has 15 residues. V lost 5 bases to trimming and J lost 0 bases, with 13 bases between them. From germline, CDR1 is MGHDK and CDR2 SYGVNS. CDR3 region: CASSYGEGYQETQYF. The CDR3 DNA sequence: TGTGCCAGCAGTTACGGAGAGGGTTACCAAGAGACCCAGTACTTC.

This clone was counted only a few times. The chain is built from TRBV28 and TRBJ1-5; D gene ambiguous. CDR1 is MDHEN, CDR2 SYDVKM, per germline. CDR3 length: 14 residues. The CDR3 nucleotides are TGTGCTAGTCTACCTGGAGGGTCCCGGCAGCCCCAGCATTTT. This translates into CASLPGGSRQPQHF.

The chain recombines TRBV6-6 with TRBJ1-4; a weak D match, TRBD1 (5 bases). Germline lookup yields CDR1 MNHNY and CDR2 SVGAGI (reference sequence). The V end lost 5 bases, the J end lost 8 bases, and 15 bases lay between the germline ends. This CDR3 comprises 14 residues. The CDR3 DNA follows: TGTGCCAGCAGTAGGGACGGGAGCCTAGAAAAACTGTTTTTT. Translation gives CASSRDGSLEKLFF.

In this sample, this clone turned up a few times. The chain is built from TRBV5-4 and TRBJ2-7; TRBD1 matches 12 bases. Germline loops: CDR1 SGHNT, CDR2 YYREEE (reference sequence). The CDR3 extends over 16 amino acids. J lost 3 bases, V lost 4 bases, and 8 bases had no gene match. CDR3 coding DNA: TGTGCCAGCAGCCCAGGGACAGGGGGCCCTCTCTACGAGCAGTACTTC. Its translation: CASSPGTGGPLYEQYF.

This chain uses TRBV7-6 with TRBJ2-5; 8 bases agree with TRBD1. CDR1 is SGHVS, CDR2 FNYEAQ, per germline. This CDR3 region has 14 residues. V shed 1 base, J shed 4 bases, and the junction held 2 bases outside the gene matches. The chain's CDR3 is CASSLGTGRETQYF. The DNA of the CDR3 is TGTGCCAGCAGCTTAGGGACAGGGAGAGAGACCCAGTACTTC.

The chain uses TRBV30 and TRBJ1-6; a possible D gene is TRBD1 (5 bases). The germline V gene has CDR1 GTSNPN and CDR2 SVGIG (reference sequence). This CDR3 has 14 residues. V was clipped by 0 bases and J by 8 bases, with 11 bases between them. The CDR3 region is CAWSVGARYSPLHF. The CDR3, as DNA: TGTGCCTGGAGTGTAGGGGCCCGATATTCACCCCTCCACTTT.

V gene TRBV7-8 combines with J gene TRBJ1-2; D unresolved. The V end was cut by 0 bases, the J end by 7 bases, with 12 bases between. Germline-derived CDR1 and CDR2 are SGHVS and FQNEAQ. The CDR3 is 14 residues long. CDR3 nucleotide sequence: TGTGCCAGCAGCTTAGCCCACAGAACCTCTGGCTACACCTTC. Its protein product is CASSLAHRTSGYTF.

This clone was detected only a few times. The CDR3, as DNA: TGCAGCGCGGCTCCGGGCTCTGGAAACACCATATATTTT. Amino acids: CSAAPGSGNTIYF. V usage is TRBV29-1 and J usage is TRBJ1-3; D not certain. V lost 7 bases to trimming and J lost 0 bases, with 10 bases between them. The CDR3 runs to 13 residues. CDR1 is SQVTM, CDR2 ANQGSEA, per germline.

In its sample, this clone was seen once. The chain links TRBV7-9 to TRBJ2-7; 10 bases agree with TRBD2. From germline, CDR1 is SEHNR and CDR2 FQNEAQ (reference sequence). The CDR3 loop spans 16 amino acids. After removal of 8 bases from V and 1 base from J, the junction contained 11 bases not matched to a gene. The CDR3 loop reads CASAPPLAGVSYEQYF. In DNA, the CDR3 is TGTGCCAGCGCCCCTCCCCTAGCGGGGGTTTCCTACGAGCAGTACTTC. Variable domain in full (rest from reference TRBV7-9 and TRBJ2-7): DTGVSQNPRHKITKRGQNVTFRCDPISEHNRLYWYRQTLGQGPEFLTYFQNEAQLEKSRLLSDRFSAERPKGSFSTLEIQRTEQGDSAMYLCASAPPLAGVSYEQYFGPGTRLTVT.

The chain joins TRBV4-2 to TRBJ2-7; D may be TRBD2 (5 bases). Germline V gene lookup returns CDR1 LGHNA and CDR2 YNFKEQ. This CDR3 region has 15 residues. The V end lost 4 bases, the J end lost 5 bases, and 18 bases lay between the germline ends. The CDR3 is CASSPLGSSRHEQYF. DNA of the CDR3: TGTGCCAGCAGCCCTTTGGGGAGTAGCAGACACGAGCAGTACTTC.

This rearrangement joins TRBV6-5 to TRBJ2-4, with 7 nucleotides matching TRBD1. The length of the CDR3 is 13 residues. With V trimmed by 8 bases and J by 6 bases, 7 bases remained unmatched. In germline, CDR1 is MNHEY, CDR2 SVGAGI. The CDR3 here is CASLASGGNIQYF. The CDR3 DNA sequence: TGTGCCAGCCTGGCGTCAGGGGGAAACATTCAGTACTTC.

This clone was observed a few times. The chain is built from TRBV11-2 and TRBJ1-1, with D possibly TRBD1 on 5 matching bases. The germline V gene encodes CDR1 SGHAT and CDR2 FQNNGV. This CDR3 is built from 15 residues. Trimming took 6 bases from V and 0 from J, leaving 14 bases between them. CDR3 DNA sequence: TGTGCCAGCAGTCGTTCTCAGGGTATGAACACTGAAGCTTTCTTT. Translated, it gives CASSRSQGMNTEAFF.

This chain connects TRBV5-4 to TRBJ1-4, with 7 bases identical to TRBD1. The junction had 8 bases not matched to a gene; V was cut back by 4 bases and J by 2 bases. This CDR3 region has 16 residues. Germline CDR1 reads SGHNT; CDR2 reads YYREEE (reference sequence). The DNA for the CDR3 is TGTGCCAGCAGCGGGACTCCGGGACAGACTAATGAAAAACTGTTTTTT. Amino acid sequence: CASSGTPGQTNEKLFF.